The 5 T cell receptor beta chains in this list originate from one sample, sequenced in a study of response to subunit inactivated influenza vaccine. TCRdb used MiXCR to reprocess the RT-PCR reads, holding one entry per CDR3 protein. Of 450,000 to 600,000 distinct CDR3 sequences listed, about 7.2% are singletons. The sample in question was PBMCs from blood, obtained less than 30 months after vaccination. The source of these receptors is a man between 50 and 69 years old who received an inactivated influenza vaccine.

This chain uses TRBV7-2 with TRBJ1-2, with TRBD1 as a possible D gene (5 bases). This CDR3 is 14 amino acids long. Germline V CDR1 and CDR2: SGHTA, FQGNSA. V lost 5 bases and J 5 bases, leaving 15 bases between the germline ends. CDR3 in amino acids: CASSLQRQSYGYTF. Here the CDR3 DNA reads TGTGCCAGCAGCCTCCAAAGACAGTCATATGGCTACACCTTC.

This clonotype was detected many times. The V and J genes are TRBV4-2 and TRBJ1-4, with D perhaps matching TRBD1 (5 bases). Trimming removed 1 base at V and 8 bases at J, with 17 bases between. There are 16 residues in the CDR3. Germline V gene data show CDR1 as LGHNA and CDR2 as YNFKEQ. The CDR3 nucleotides read TGTGCCAGCAGCCAAGTTTCTGGCAGGGAAACGGAAAAACTGTTTTTT. It codes for CASSQVSGRETEKLFF.

The V and J genes are TRBV29-1 and TRBJ2-5, with 9 positions matching TRBD1. With V trimmed by 7 bases and J by 5 bases, 5 bases remained unmatched. CDR3 length equals 12 residues. The germline V gene has CDR1 SQVTM and CDR2 ANQGSEA. In DNA, the CDR3 is TGCAGCGCTGGACAGGGGACGGAGACCCAGTACTTC. This gives the protein CSAGQGTETQYF.

This clonotype was found a few times. The rearrangement joins TRBV13 to TRBJ1-1, with TRBD1 matching 7 bases. CDR1 PRHDT and CDR2 FYEKMQ come from the germline V gene (reference sequence). This CDR3 comprises 17 residues. After removal of 3 bases from V and 5 bases from J, the junction contained 15 bases not matched to a gene. In DNA form, the CDR3 reads TGTGCCAGCAGCTTCTATAGGGGGCAGCAATATAGGACTGAAGCTTTCTTT. Translation: CASSFYRGQQYRTEAFF.

This clonotype was detected only a few times. This sequence joins TRBV24-1 and TRBJ1-1; 7 bases fit TRBD1. The germline V gene has CDR1 KGHDR and CDR2 SFDVKD. After removal of 6 bases from V and 0 bases from J, the junction contained 3 bases not matched to a gene. The CDR3 covers 14 residues. The CDR3 region is CATSTGAMNTEAFF. CDR3 DNA sequence: TGTGCCACCAGTACAGGGGCGATGAACACTGAAGCTTTCTTT.